The clone carrying this T cell receptor (beta chain) was recorded at least ten times. The data are from a study of human T cells and chemical hapten exposure. The time point is: healthy volunteer bleed at 2 weeks. The template was total RNA from unfractionated whole blood. Per the authors' pipeline: Counts of TCRs in each sample centred on a median of around 96,000 and extended from approximately 20,000 to 700,000. One entry per CDR3 protein results from TCRdb running MiXCR on the RACE reads. The V and J calls and clone size come from TCRdb's table, not from the authors' own analysis. The sample records approximately 33,000 distinct CDR3 sequences, about 7% being singletons. This TCR was sampled from a human donor in good health. Some clones in this sample may be carry-over from other donors' samples. What was sequenced was whole blood.

The CDR3 DNA reads TGTGCCAGCAGCCCAGGACTAGCGGCACAAGAGACCCAGTACTTC. Translated, it gives CASSPGLAAQETQYF. V gene TRBV7-7 combines with J gene TRBJ2-5, with 10 bases fitting TRBD2. Trimming removed 5 bases from V and 2 bases from J; junction bases left unmatched: 5. Per germline, CDR1 SSHAT and CDR2 FNYEAQ (reference sequence). The CDR3 extends over 15 amino acids.